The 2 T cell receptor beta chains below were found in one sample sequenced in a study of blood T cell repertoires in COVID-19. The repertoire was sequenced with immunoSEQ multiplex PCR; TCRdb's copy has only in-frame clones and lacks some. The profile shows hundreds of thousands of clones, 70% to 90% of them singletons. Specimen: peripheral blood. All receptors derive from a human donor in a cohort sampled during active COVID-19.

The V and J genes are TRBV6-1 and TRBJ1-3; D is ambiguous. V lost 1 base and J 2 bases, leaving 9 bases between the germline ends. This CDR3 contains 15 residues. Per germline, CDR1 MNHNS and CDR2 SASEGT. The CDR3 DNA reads TGTGCCAGCAGTGAAGGGGCCCTCACTGGAAACACCATATATTTT. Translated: CASSEGALTGNTIYF.

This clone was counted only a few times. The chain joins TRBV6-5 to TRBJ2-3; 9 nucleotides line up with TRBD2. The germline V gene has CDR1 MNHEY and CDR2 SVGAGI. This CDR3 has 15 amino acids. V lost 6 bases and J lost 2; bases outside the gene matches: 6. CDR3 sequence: CASRKREVHTDTQYF. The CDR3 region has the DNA TGTGCCAGCAGGAAGCGGGAGGTTCACACAGATACGCAGTATTTT.